Below, 13 T cell receptor beta chains from the same sample are listed, as sequenced in a study of immune characterization of retroperitoneal liposarcoma. TCRdb used MiXCR to reprocess the PCR reads, holding one entry per CDR3 protein. The profile shows approximately 13,000 distinct CDR3 sequences, over 45% of them singletons. Source material: tumor tissue. The receptor source for this set is a female donor with retroperitoneal liposarcoma.

This clonotype was detected only a few times. With a much larger clone just one base away, this may be a read error. The chain recombines TRBV27 with TRBJ2-5; no firm D call. The end of the DNA is better explained by TRBJ2-1, so the J call may be wrong. Germline V gene data show CDR1 as MNHEY and CDR2 as SMNVEV (reference sequence). The CDR3 is made up of 16 amino acids. The chain's CDR3 is CASSPRTTSQQETQFF. The CDR3 DNA follows: TGTGCCAGCAGTCCCCGAACGACTTCGCAACAAGAGACCCAGTTCTTC.

The CDR3 region is CASSEAGGLLEAFF. As DNA, the CDR3 is TGTGCCAGCAGTGAAGCGGGAGGATTGCTTGAAGCTTTCTTT. V is TRBV6-1 and J is TRBJ1-1; no reliable D call. The ends were cut back, 0 bases at V and 7 bases at J, with 12 bases in the middle. The CDR3 has 14 amino acids. Germline CDR1 reads MNHNS; CDR2 reads SASEGT.

Concerning this clonotype itself: A much more abundant neighbour one base away suggests this may be a read error. The chain is built from TRBV11-3 and TRBJ2-1; 7 bases match TRBD2. The J call may be incorrect, as the DNA end agrees better with TRBJ2-7. The CDR3 sequence is 13 residues long. From germline, CDR1 is SGHNT and CDR2 YENEEA. The CDR3 DNA reads TGTGCCACCAGCGCCGGGATCGGGAGGGAGCAGTACTTC. Amino acids: CATSAGIGREQYF.

In this sample, this clonotype turned up a few times. The genes are TRBV6-6 and TRBJ2-4, with D possibly matching TRBD1 (5 bases). V was trimmed by 0 bases and J by 9 bases, leaving 21 bases between them. CDR1 MNHNY and CDR2 SVGAGI come from the germline V gene (reference sequence). The CDR3 is 17 residues long. Here the CDR3 DNA reads TGTGCCAGCAGTTACTCGATGACGGAATCTTTCCAGGGCATTCAGTACTTC. Amino acid sequence: CASSYSMTESFQGIQYF.

By share of the sample, this clonotype is medium-sized (0.01 to 0.1%). This rearrangement joins TRBV12-3 or TRBV12-4 to TRBJ2-3; D gene uncertain. Trimming removed 8 bases at V and 4 bases at J, with 7 bases between. There are 11 residues in the CDR3. CDR3 protein: CASLGPDTQYF. The CDR3 DNA reads TGTGCCAGCCTCGGCCCAGATACGCAGTATTTT.

The V call is TRBV6-1, the J call TRBJ2-5; D possibly corresponds to TRBD2 (6 bases). Trimming removed 6 bases from V and 4 bases from J, with 15 bases in between. The CDR3 is 14 residues long. The germline CDR1 and CDR2 sequences are MNHNS and SASEGT. This chain's CDR3 is CASSGLLGGETQYF. CDR3 coding DNA: TGTGCCAGCAGCGGCCTTTTGGGGGGAGAGACCCAGTACTTC.

The J gene is TRBJ2-1, the V gene TRBV6-4; possible D gene TRBD2, 5 bases. TRBJ2-5 explains the end of the DNA better; the J call may be wrong. CDR1 and CDR2 from the germline V gene are MRHNA and SNTAGT. The CDR3 is 15 residues long. CDR3: CASSPIQPAGETQYF. As DNA, the CDR3 is TGTGCCAGCAGTCCTATACAACCTGCGGGAGAGACCCAGTACTTC.

In its sample, this clonotype is medium-sized. This rearrangement joins TRBV12-3 or TRBV12-4 to TRBJ2-1, with 10 nucleotides matching TRBD1. With 10 bases clipped from V and 8 bases from J, the junction kept 14 bases outside the gene matches. The CDR3 totals 15 residues. The CDR3 DNA follows: TGTGCCACCACCTTTGGGACAGGGGTATCTTATGAGCAGTTCTTC. It is translated as CATTFGTGVSYEQFF.

The rearrangement joins TRBV6-1 to TRBJ2-4; D ambiguous. Germline values: CDR1 MNHNS, CDR2 SASEGT. V shed 6 bases and J shed 13 bases, with 25 bases lying between them. The CDR3 loop spans 15 amino acids. CDR3 amino acids: CASSPRRTENNEQYF. CDR3 DNA: TGTGCCAGCAGCCCTCGAAGGACGGAAAACAATGAGCAGTACTTC.

In its sample, this clonotype was seen a few times. V is TRBV25-1 and J is TRBJ2-4; 11 bases fit TRBD2. Gene TRBJ2-5 matches the end of the DNA better, so the J call may be wrong. The CDR3 has 16 amino acids. The germline V gene has CDR1 MGHDK and CDR2 SYGVNS. CDR3 DNA: TGTGCCAGCATTTCACCCCAGACTAGCGGGACGCAGACCCAGTACTTC. Translated: CASISPQTSGTQTQYF.

The rearrangement links TRBV6-8 to TRBJ2-1; no clear D gene. Per the germline V gene, CDR1 is MNHGY and CDR2 is SAAAGT. V lost 0 bases and J 13 bases, leaving 19 bases between the germline ends. The length of the CDR3 is 15 residues. The CDR3, as DNA: TGTGCCAGCAGTTACTCGCCGCAGGTACAAGAGACCCAGTTCTTC. This encodes CASSYSPQVQETQFF.

This clonotype is labeled medium-sized. V and J are TRBV6-1 and TRBJ2-5, with 10 bases that match TRBD1. This CDR3 is 15 amino acids long. With 4 bases clipped from V and 5 bases from J, the junction kept 7 bases outside the gene matches. Germline V gene data show CDR1 as MNHNS and CDR2 as SASEGT. The chain's CDR3 is CASSAWTGGAETQYF. The CDR3 DNA reads TGTGCCAGCAGTGCCTGGACAGGGGGTGCGGAGACCCAGTACTTC.

This chain uses TRBV6-1 with TRBJ2-4, with D possibly matching TRBD2 (5 bases). Trimming shortened V by 7 bases and J by 13 bases, and 23 bases separated the two germline ends. Germline V gene lookup returns CDR1 MNHNS and CDR2 SASEGT. The CDR3 sequence is 14 residues long. CDR3 amino acids: CASKALLPEGEQYF. The DNA for the CDR3 is TGTGCCAGCAAGGCCCTCTTGCCCGAGGGTGAGCAGTACTTC.